Below are 18 T cell receptor beta chains sequenced from a single sample in a study of T cell responses to AZD1222 COVID-19 vaccine. Sequencing was performed with immunoSEQ multiplex PCR; in TCRdb, only in-frame clones are kept and a portion is missing. The data show 130,000 to 150,000 clones, over 75% seen once. The material was peripheral blood, obtained on day 0 of AZD1222 vaccination. The receptors stem from an adult in good health.

The chain combines TRBV19 with TRBJ1-1; possibly TRBD1 for D (5 bases). The CDR3 is 13 amino acids. Trimming pared 0 bases from V and 4 bases from J, leaving 6 bases between. Germline CDR1 and CDR2: LNHDA and SQIVND (reference sequence). CDR3 amino acids: CASSIERGTEAFF. The CDR3 region has the DNA TGTGCCAGTAGTATAGAGAGGGGCACTGAAGCTTTCTTT.

The chain has TRBV4-1 and TRBJ1-5; 8 nucleotides agree with TRBD1. The junction had 7 bases not matched to a gene; V was cut back by 0 bases and J by 6 bases. Germline CDR1 and CDR2: MGHRA and YSYEKL. The CDR3 extends over 16 amino acids. This chain's CDR3 is CASSQDPTGVSQPQHF. The CDR3 nucleotides are TGCGCCAGCAGCCAAGATCCGACAGGGGTCAGTCAGCCCCAGCATTTT.

V usage is TRBV12-3 or TRBV12-4 and J usage is TRBJ2-7; D gene unclear. The CDR3 extends over 13 amino acids. The germline V and J ends were trimmed by 3 bases and 6 bases, with 12 bases remaining between them. CDR3 bases: TGTGCCAGCAGTTTTAGACTCGCAGGCGAGCAGTACTTC. Protein product: CASSFRLAGEQYF.

The rearrangement joins TRBV10-2 to TRBJ1-1; no reliable D call. Trimming removed 7 bases from V and 1 base from J, with 16 bases in between. The V gene's germline CDR1 is WSHSY and CDR2 SAAADI. The CDR3 runs 15 residues. DNA of the CDR3: TGCGCCAGCACCACACAAATCAGACCGAACACTGAAGCTTTCTTT. This translates into CASTTQIRPNTEAFF.

J is TRBJ1-2 and V is TRBV25-1; no firm D call. The CDR3 loop spans 11 amino acids. Germline lookup yields CDR1 MGHDK and CDR2 SYGVNS. V was trimmed by 6 bases and J by 6 bases, leaving 8 bases between them. The CDR3 loop reads CASSFQNGYTF. Here the CDR3 DNA reads TGTGCCAGCAGCTTTCAAAATGGCTACACCTTC.

The rearrangement uses TRBV9 and TRBJ1-4; D ambiguous. The V end was cut by 6 bases, the J end by 0 bases, with 12 bases between. The CDR3 extends over 15 amino acids. Germline V lookup: CDR1 SGDLS, CDR2 YYNGEE. This chain's CDR3 is CASTSSGATNEKLFF. The CDR3, as DNA: TGTGCCAGCACCTCAAGTGGCGCAACTAATGAAAAACTGTTTTTT.

J is TRBJ1-5 and V is TRBV19; D unclear. The CDR3 covers 13 residues. Trimming stripped 3 bases from V and 11 bases from J, with 14 bases between. CDR1 and CDR2 (germline): LNHDA, SQIVND (reference sequence). CDR3 sequence (DNA): TGTGCCAGTAGTATCGAACGGCCGAAGGCCCAGCATTTT. It is translated as CASSIERPKAQHF.

The rearrangement joins TRBV9 to TRBJ2-3; D not certain. CDR1 is SGDLS and CDR2 is YYNGEE in the germline V gene. CDR3 size: 13 residues. The V end lost 0 bases, the J end lost 9 bases, and 11 bases lay between the germline ends. The CDR3 DNA is TGTGCCAGCAGCGTAGATCTGGTTACAACGCAGTATTTT. This codes for CASSVDLVTTQYF. Drawing the rest from reference TRBV9 and TRBJ2-3, the complete variable domain is DSGVTQTPKHLITATGQRVTLRCSPRSGDLSVYWYQQSLDQGLQFLIQYYNGEERAKGNILERFSAQQFPDLHSELNLSSLELGDSALYFCASSVDLVTTQYFGPGTRLTVL.

V usage is TRBV11-3 and J usage is TRBJ2-7; the D gene could be TRBD1 or TRBD2 (6 bases each). CDR1 and CDR2 (germline): SGHNT, YENEEA. With 4 bases removed from V and 0 bases from J, the gap between germline ends came to 16 bases. CDR3 length equals 16 residues. The CDR3 spells CASSSRGGSSSYEQYF. The DNA for the CDR3 is TGTGCCAGCAGCTCCCGAGGGGGGTCCAGCTCCTACGAGCAGTACTTC.

The table lists this clone with a count of one. The chain recombines TRBV3-1 (or the pseudogene TRBV3-2) with TRBJ1-1, with a tentative D call TRBD1 (5 bases). The CDR3 has 15 amino acids. V lost 1 base to trimming and J lost 3 bases, with 12 bases between them. Germline-derived CDR1 and CDR2 are LGHDT and YNNKEL (reference sequence). The CDR3 reads CASSQVVQGDTEAFF. CDR3 nucleotides: TGTGCCAGCAGCCAAGTAGTTCAGGGCGACACTGAAGCTTTCTTT.

The rearrangement links TRBV19 to TRBJ1-4; D unresolved. Trimming took off 3 bases at V and 0 bases at J, with 11 bases between the two ends. This CDR3 has 16 amino acids. The germline V gene encodes CDR1 LNHDA and CDR2 SQIVND (reference sequence). The DNA of the CDR3 is TGTGCCAGTAGTATCGTGGCTGCTGCAACTAATGAAAAACTGTTTTTT. Its translation: CASSIVAAATNEKLFF. Full variable domain (remainder filled in from reference TRBV19 and TRBJ1-4): DGGITQSPKYLFRKEGQNVTLSCEQNLNHDAMYWYRQDPGQGLRLIYYSQIVNDFQKGDIAEGYSVSREKKESFPLTVTSAQKNPTAFYLCASSIVAAATNEKLFFGSGTQLSVL.

The V and J genes are TRBV30 and TRBJ1-3; a weak D match, TRBD1 (6 bases). V shed 0 bases and J shed 8 bases, with 20 bases lying between them. Germline V gene data show CDR1 as GTSNPN and CDR2 as SVGIG (reference sequence). The CDR3 length is 16 residues. The CDR3 protein is CAWSVRGIRFQDTIYF. The CDR3 region has the DNA TGTGCCTGGAGTGTGAGGGGGATAAGGTTTCAAGACACCATATATTTT.

This sequence joins TRBV19 and TRBJ1-1; possibly TRBD1 for D (5 bases). The CDR3 runs to 14 residues. Germline CDR1 LNHDA, CDR2 SQIVND (reference sequence). V dropped 3 bases and J dropped 0 bases, with 8 bases sitting between them. CDR3 loop: CASSMGRMNTEAFF. The DNA for the CDR3 is TGTGCCAGTAGTATGGGACGGATGAACACTGAAGCTTTCTTT.

This chain links TRBV5-6 with TRBJ1-1; no clear D. Germline values: CDR1 SGHDT, CDR2 YYEEEE. The CDR3 length is 15 residues. V was trimmed by 2 bases and J by 8 bases, leaving 19 bases between them. As DNA, the CDR3 is TGTGCCAGCAGCTTTAGCACGGGGTACGGACCCGAAGCTTTCTTT. It encodes CASSFSTGYGPEAFF.

The V call is TRBV2, the J call TRBJ1-2; weak D call: TRBD1 (6 bases). This CDR3 has 13 amino acids. Trimming took 4 bases from V and 8 from J, leaving 14 bases between them. Germline values: CDR1 SNHLY, CDR2 FYNNEI. The CDR3 sequence is CASSVAQGHGYTF. CDR3 coding DNA: TGTGCCAGCAGTGTCGCACAGGGTCACGGCTACACCTTC.

The chain combines TRBV30 with TRBJ2-7, with 14 bases lining up with TRBD2. The germline gives CDR1 GTSNPN, CDR2 SVGIG (reference sequence). This CDR3 contains 16 residues. V gave up 0 bases and J gave up 6 bases; unmatched junction bases: 7. The DNA for the CDR3 is TGTGCCTGGAGTGTGAAGGGACTAGCGGGAGCCGGCGAGCAGTACTTC. It encodes CAWSVKGLAGAGEQYF.

This sequence joins TRBV7-6 and TRBJ2-7; TRBD1 might be the D (6 bases). The germline CDR1 and CDR2 sequences are SGHVS and FNYEAQ. The CDR3 runs to 15 residues. Deletions cut 1 base from V and 5 bases from J, with 15 bases between. CDR3 sequence reads: CASSLGVGAGDEQYF. For the CDR3, the DNA is TGTGCCAGCAGCTTAGGGGTAGGGGCAGGGGACGAGCAGTACTTC.

The V and J genes are TRBV11-3 and TRBJ2-5; the D call may be TRBD1 or TRBD2 (5 bases each). Looked up from germline, CDR1 is SGHNT and CDR2 is YENEEA. The V end was cut by 1 base, the J end by 1 base, with 16 bases between. This CDR3 contains 17 residues. CDR3 residues: CASSLVASTGFQETQYF. In DNA, the CDR3 is TGTGCCAGCAGCTTAGTTGCTAGCACAGGCTTCCAAGAGACCCAGTACTTC. Filled out from reference TRBV11-3 and TRBJ2-5, the complete variable domain reads EAGVVQSPRYKIIEKKQPVAFWCNPISGHNTLYWYLQNLGQGPELLIRYENEEAVDDSQLPKDRFSAERLKGVDSTLKIQPAELGDSAVYLCASSLVASTGFQETQYFGPGTRLLVL.